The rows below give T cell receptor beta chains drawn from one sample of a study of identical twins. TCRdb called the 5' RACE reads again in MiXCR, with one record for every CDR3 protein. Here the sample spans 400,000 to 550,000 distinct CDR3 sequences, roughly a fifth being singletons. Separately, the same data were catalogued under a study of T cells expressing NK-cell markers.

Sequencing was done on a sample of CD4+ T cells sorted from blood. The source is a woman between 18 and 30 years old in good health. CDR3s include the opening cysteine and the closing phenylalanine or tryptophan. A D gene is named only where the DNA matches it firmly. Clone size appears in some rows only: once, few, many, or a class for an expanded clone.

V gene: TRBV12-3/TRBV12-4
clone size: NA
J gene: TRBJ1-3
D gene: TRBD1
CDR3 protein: CASSATGAGNTIYF
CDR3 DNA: TGTGCCAGCAGCGCGACAGGGGCTGGAAACACCATATATTTT

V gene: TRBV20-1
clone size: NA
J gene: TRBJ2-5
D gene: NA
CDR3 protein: CSARPGSVRETQYF
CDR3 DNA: TGCAGTGCTAGGCCAGGGTCGGTAAGGGAGACCCAGTACTTC

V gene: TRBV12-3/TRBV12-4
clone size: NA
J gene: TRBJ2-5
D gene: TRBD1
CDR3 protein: CASRTRDSPMWTQYF
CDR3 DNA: TGTGCCAGCAGAACCCGGGACAGTCCTATGTGGACCCAGTACTTC

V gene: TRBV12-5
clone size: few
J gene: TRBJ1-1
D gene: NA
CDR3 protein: CASGVSGYTEAFF
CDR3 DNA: TGTGCTAGTGGTGTCTCGGGGTATACTGAAGCTTTCTTT

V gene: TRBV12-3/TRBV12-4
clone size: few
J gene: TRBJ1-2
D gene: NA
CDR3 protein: CASTLGGSGYTF
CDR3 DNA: TGTGCCAGCACCTTAGGGGGTAGTGGCTACACCTTC

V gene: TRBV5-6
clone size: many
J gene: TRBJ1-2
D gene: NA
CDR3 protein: CASSALGQGNLYGYTF
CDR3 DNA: TGTGCCAGCAGCGCCCTAGGCCAGGGTAATCTCTATGGCTACACCTTC

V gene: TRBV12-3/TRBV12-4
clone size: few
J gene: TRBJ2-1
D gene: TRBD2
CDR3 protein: CASSWRGGHEQFF
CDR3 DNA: TGTGCCAGCAGTTGGCGGGGGGGCCATGAGCAGTTCTTC

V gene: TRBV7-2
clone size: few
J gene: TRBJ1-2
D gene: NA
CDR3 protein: CASSLARQGKLYGYTF
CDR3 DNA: TGTGCCAGCAGCTTAGCGCGGCAGGGGAAATTGTATGGCTACACCTTC

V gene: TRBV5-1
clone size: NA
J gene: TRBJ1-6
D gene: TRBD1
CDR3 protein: CASSLKGTGESPLHF
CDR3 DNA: TGCGCCAGCAGCTTGAAGGGGACAGGAGAATCACCCCTCCACTTT

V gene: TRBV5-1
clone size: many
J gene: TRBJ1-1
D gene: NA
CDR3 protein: CASSLGPSSPAFF
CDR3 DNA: TGCGCCAGCAGCCTAGGACCCTCCTCCCCAGCTTTCTTT

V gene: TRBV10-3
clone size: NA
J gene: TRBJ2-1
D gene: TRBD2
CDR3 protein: CAISVKSGGAGDEQFF
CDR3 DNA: TGTGCCATCAGTGTGAAGAGCGGGGGGGCCGGGGATGAGCAGTTCTTC

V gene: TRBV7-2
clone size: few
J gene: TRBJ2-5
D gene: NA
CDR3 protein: CASSLVREGRRTQYF
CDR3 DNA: TGTGCCAGCAGCTTAGTTCGTGAAGGGCGCAGGACCCAGTACTTC

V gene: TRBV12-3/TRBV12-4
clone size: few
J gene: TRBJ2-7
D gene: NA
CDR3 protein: CASSFWVDSYEQYF
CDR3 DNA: TGTGCCAGCAGTTTTTGGGTGGATTCCTACGAGCAGTACTTC

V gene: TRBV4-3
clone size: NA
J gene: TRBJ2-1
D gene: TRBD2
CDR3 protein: CASSQDGTSGSYNEQFF
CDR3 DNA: TGCGCCAGCAGCCAAGATGGCACTAGCGGGAGCTACAATGAGCAGTTCTTC

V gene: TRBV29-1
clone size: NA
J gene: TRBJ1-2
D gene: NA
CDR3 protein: CSVVEGFDYGYTF
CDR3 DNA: TGCAGCGTTGTTGAGGGTTTCGACTATGGCTACACCTTC

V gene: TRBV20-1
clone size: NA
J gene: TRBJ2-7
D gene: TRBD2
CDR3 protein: CSARRGTSGVEQYF
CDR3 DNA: TGCAGTGCTAGAAGGGGGACTAGCGGGGTAGAGCAGTACTTC

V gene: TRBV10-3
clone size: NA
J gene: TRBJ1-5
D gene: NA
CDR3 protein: CAIRGLSNQPQHF
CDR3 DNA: TGTGCCATCAGGGGACTTAGCAATCAGCCCCAGCATTTT

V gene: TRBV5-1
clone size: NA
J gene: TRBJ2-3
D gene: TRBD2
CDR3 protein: CASTVTPLAGTDTQYF
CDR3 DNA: TGCGCCAGCACCGTGACTCCGCTAGCGGGGACAGATACGCAGTATTTT

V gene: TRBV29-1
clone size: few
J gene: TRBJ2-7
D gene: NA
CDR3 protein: CSVEPSGGEQYF
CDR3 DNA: TGCAGCGTTGAACCATCGGGTGGCGAGCAGTACTTC

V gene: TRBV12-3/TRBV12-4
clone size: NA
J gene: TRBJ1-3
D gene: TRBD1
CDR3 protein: CASSVIQGIGNTIYF
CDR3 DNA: TGTGCCAGCAGTGTCATACAGGGGATTGGAAACACCATATATTTT

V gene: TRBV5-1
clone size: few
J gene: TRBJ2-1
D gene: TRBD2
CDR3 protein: CASSTLAGGPNEQFF
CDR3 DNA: TGCGCCAGCAGCACACTAGCGGGAGGGCCTAATGAGCAGTTCTTC

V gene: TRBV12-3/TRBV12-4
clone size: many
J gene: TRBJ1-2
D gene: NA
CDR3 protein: CASRGRAKAF
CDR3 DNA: TGTGCCAGCAGGGGACGGGCTAAGGCCTTC

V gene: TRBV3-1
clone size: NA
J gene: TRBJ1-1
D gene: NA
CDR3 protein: CASGDVVTEAFF
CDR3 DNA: TGTGCCAGCGGGGATGTGGTCACTGAAGCTTTCTTT

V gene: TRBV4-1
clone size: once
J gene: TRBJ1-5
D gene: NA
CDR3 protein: CASSQAEGQGNQPQHF
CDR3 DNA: TGCGCCAGCAGCCAAGCCGAGGGTCAGGGCAATCAGCCCCAGCATTTT

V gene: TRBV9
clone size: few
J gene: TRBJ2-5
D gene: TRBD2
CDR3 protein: CASSGGLATTQYF
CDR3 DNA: TGTGCCAGCAGCGGGGGACTAGCGACTACCCAGTACTTC

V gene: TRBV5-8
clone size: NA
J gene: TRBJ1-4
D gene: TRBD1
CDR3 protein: CASSLYPTGVTKLFF
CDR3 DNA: TGTGCCAGCAGCTTGTATCCGACAGGGGTAACGAAACTGTTTTTT

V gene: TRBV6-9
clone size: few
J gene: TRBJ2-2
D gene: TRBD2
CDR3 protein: CASRSERGTNTGELFF
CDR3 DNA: TGTGCCAGCAGATCCGAGCGGGGGACGAACACCGGGGAGCTGTTTTTT

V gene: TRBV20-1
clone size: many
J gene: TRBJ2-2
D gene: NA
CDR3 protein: CSAGKRGTNTGELFF
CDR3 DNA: TGCAGTGCTGGCAAGAGGGGTACGAACACCGGGGAGCTGTTTTTT

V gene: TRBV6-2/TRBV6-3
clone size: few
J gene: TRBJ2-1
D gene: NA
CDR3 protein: CASTPSGTQSYNEQFF
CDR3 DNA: TGTGCCAGCACCCCCTCCGGGACTCAGAGCTACAATGAGCAGTTCTTC

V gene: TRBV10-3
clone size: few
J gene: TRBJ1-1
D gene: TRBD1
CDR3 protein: CAIRGQGGNTEAFF
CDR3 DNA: TGTGCCATCAGGGGACAGGGGGGGAACACTGAAGCTTTCTTT

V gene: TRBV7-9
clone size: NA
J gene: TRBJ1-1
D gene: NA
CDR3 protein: CASSMDGSWGSEAFF
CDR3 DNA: TGTGCCAGCAGCATGGACGGGTCGTGGGGGTCTGAAGCTTTCTTT

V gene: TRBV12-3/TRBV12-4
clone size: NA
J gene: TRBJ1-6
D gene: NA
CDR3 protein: CASTIEGGINSPLHF
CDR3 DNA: TGTGCCAGCACCATAGAGGGTGGGATTAATTCACCCCTCCACTTT

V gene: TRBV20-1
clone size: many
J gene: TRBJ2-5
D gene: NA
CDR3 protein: CSARGRPGPETQYF
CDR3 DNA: TGCAGTGCTAGAGGTCGTCCAGGGCCAGAGACCCAGTACTTC

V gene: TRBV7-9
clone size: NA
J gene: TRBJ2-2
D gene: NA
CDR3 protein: CASSLNVGGELFF
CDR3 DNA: TGTGCCAGCAGCCTTAACGTCGGCGGGGAGCTGTTTTTT